This entry is about one T cell receptor beta chain. The antigen is undetermined. Here immunoSEQ multiplex PCR was the method, and the copy in TCRdb shows in-frame clones only, minus some. The data contain 150,000 to 200,000 clones, 84% of them singletons. The data are from a study of cytomegalovirus exposure and HLA in healthy donors. Across the study: It was reported in a later analysis that the same platform had been used for the roughly 110 validation repertoires as for the approximately 670 first-cohort repertoires. General study results and limits: In vitro testing confirmed three CMV-associated chains as specific for CMV antigens. Cytomegalovirus association was listed for around 180 TCR beta chains.

This TCR derives from a man aged 18 to 35 in good health and CMV-seropositive. Sequencing input: PBMCs.

Here the CDR3 reads CASSRGGAGQGAYEQYF. For the CDR3, the DNA is TGTGCCAGCAGCCGCGGGGGCGCGGGACAGGGGGCCTACGAGCAGTACTTC. The chain recombines TRBV7-2 with TRBJ2-7; 11 positions agree with TRBD1. J gave up 2 bases and V 5 bases, and 11 bases lay outside the gene matches. Germline V gives CDR1 SGHTA, CDR2 FQGNSA. The CDR3 sequence is 17 residues long.